The TCR beta chain under discussion was sequenced for a study of control samples from healthy donors and cancer patients. Trimming cost V 3 bases and J 5 bases; bases outside gene matches: 5. Germline CDR1 reads SGHTA; CDR2 reads FQGNSA. The CDR3 covers 14 residues. The repertoire was sequenced with immunoSEQ multiplex PCR; TCRdb's copy has only in-frame clones and lacks some. The sample lists approximately 130,000 clones, 89% occurring once. The TCR comes from a man aged 50-59 years in good health. This rearrangement joins TRBV7-2 to TRBJ1-1; 8 nucleotides line up with TRBD1. Sample: blood. CDR3 sequence: CASSLATGDTEAFF. Here the CDR3 DNA reads TGTGCCAGCAGCTTGGCGACAGGGGATACTGAAGCTTTCTTT.